These 22 T cell receptor beta chains share one sample of origin, sequenced in a study of beta chain features in type 1 diabetes. Their antigens remain unidentified. Every isolated RNA sample was fully reverse transcribed, so sequencing captured expressed TCRB transcripts. The data were produced by immunoSEQ multiplex PCR, yet TCRdb's version contains in-frame clones alone and is incomplete. This table has 150,000 to 200,000 clones, roughly 9% appearing once. General observations from the study: Moderate but significant shortening of TCRB CDR3s was recorded in all four CD4+ subsets from Type 1 diabetes patients.

The sequencing sample was made of central memory CD4+ T cells from blood. Source of these receptors: a woman in her 30s with type 1 diabetes.

V usage is TRBV28 and J usage is TRBJ1-1; D call uncertain. CDR3 length: 14 amino acids. The germline V and J ends were trimmed by 5 bases and 0 bases, with 10 bases remaining between them. Germline CDR1 MDHEN, CDR2 SYDVKM. The CDR3 DNA reads TGTGCCAGCAGTCCCGCGCCACTGAACACTGAAGCTTTCTTT. Translation: CASSPAPLNTEAFF.

This clone has a handful of counts. An end of the junction differs from the germline gene, which may be a read error. The CDR3 protein is CASSLGTAFARQLFF. CDR3 in DNA: TGCGCCAGCAGCCTGGGGACAGCCTTTGCGAGGCAACTGTTTTTT. V and J are TRBV7-3 and TRBJ1-4; 7 bases line up with TRBD1. The germline gives CDR1 SGHTA, CDR2 FQGTGA. The length of the CDR3 is 15 residues.

This clone was counted a few times. This chain connects TRBV2 to TRBJ2-6; possible D gene TRBD1, 5 bases. The CDR3 extends over 15 amino acids. Germline CDR1 reads SNHLY; CDR2 reads FYNNEI. V lost 7 bases to trimming and J lost 0 bases, with 10 bases between them. As DNA, the CDR3 is TGTGCCAGCAAACAGGAGAGCTCTGGGGCCAACGTCCTGACTTTC. Protein: CASKQESSGANVLTF.

Points on this clone: It may be a read error: a sequence one base away is much more abundant. This chain joins TRBV11-3 and TRBJ2-1, with D perhaps matching TRBD2 (5 bases). The V end lost 1 base, the J end lost 0 bases, and 7 bases lay between the germline ends. The CDR3 loop spans 15 amino acids. Germline V gene sequence: CDR1 SGHNT, CDR2 YENEEA. The chain's CDR3 is CASSLVGVSYNEQFF. The CDR3 bases are TGTGCCAGCAGCTTAGTGGGAGTCTCCTACAATGAGCAGTTCTTC. The whole variable domain, remainder taken from reference TRBV11-3 and TRBJ2-1, is EAGVVQSPRYKIIEKKQPVAFWCNPISGHNTLYWYLQNLGQGPELLIRYENEEAVDDSQLPKDRFSAERLKGVDSTLKIQPAELGDSAVYLCASSLVGVSYNEQFFGPGTRLTVL.

This clone has just a few counts. The chain joins TRBV28 to TRBJ2-1, with D perhaps matching TRBD1 (6 bases). This CDR3 contains 14 residues. Germline V gene sequence: CDR1 MDHEN, CDR2 SYDVKM. The V gene lost 6 bases and the J gene lost 5 bases, with 14 bases spanning the gap. The CDR3 is CASSKIDRNNEQFF. In nucleotides, the CDR3 is TGTGCCAGCAGCAAAATCGACAGGAACAATGAGCAGTTCTTC.

The CDR3 coding sequence is TGTGCCAGCAGCGATACAGGGGTGGGGCAAGAGACCCAGTACTTC. Amino acids: CASSDTGVGQETQYF. The chain carries TRBV5-4 and TRBJ2-5; the match to TRBD1 covers 7 bases. The CDR3 is 15 amino acids. V gave up 4 bases and J gave up 2 bases; unmatched junction bases: 8. CDR1 is SGHNT and CDR2 is YYREEE in the germline V gene (reference sequence).

The J gene is TRBJ2-5, the V gene TRBV5-1; D possibly corresponds to TRBD1 (5 bases). The CDR3 is made up of 14 amino acids. Deletions cut 3 bases from V and 2 bases from J, with 11 bases between. Germline V gene data show CDR1 as SGHRS and CDR2 as YFSETQ. CDR3 protein: CASSSVTAQETQYF. DNA for the CDR3: TGCGCCAGCAGCTCTGTGACAGCTCAAGAGACCCAGTACTTC.

This clone was observed a few times. The rearrangement links TRBV9 to TRBJ1-3; maybe TRBD1 (5 bases). This CDR3 spans 13 amino acids. Germline loops: CDR1 SGDLS, CDR2 YYNGEE. The ends were cut back, 7 bases at V and 1 base at J, with 9 bases in the middle. The CDR3 DNA follows: TGTGCCAGCGGGGGGATTTCTGGAAACACCATATATTTT. It codes for CASGGISGNTIYF.

The chain employs TRBV30 and TRBJ2-2; 9 bases fit TRBD1. CDR1 and CDR2 (germline): GTSNPN, SVGIG (reference sequence). This CDR3 is 15 amino acids long. Unmatched junction bases numbered 8, after V lost 5 bases and J lost 4 bases. CDR3 DNA: TGTGCCTGGTGTTCTGGACAGGGGTCCACCGGGGAGCTGTTTTTT. This translates into CAWCSGQGSTGELFF. The variable domain in full, with the rest retrieved from reference TRBV30 and TRBJ2-2, is SQTIHQWPATLVQPVGSPLSLECTVEGTSNPNLYWYRQAAGRGLQLLFYSVGIGQISSEVPQNLSASRPQDRQFILSSKKLLLSDSGFYLCAWCSGQGSTGELFFGEGSRLTVL.

This clone has just a few counts. This sequence joins TRBV6-5 and TRBJ2-7; D is perhaps TRBD1 (6 bases). The length of the CDR3 is 15 residues. V was cut by 0 bases and J by 4 bases, with 13 bases left in between. Germline V lookup: CDR1 MNHEY, CDR2 SVGAGI. CDR3 region: CASSYSSQGLYEQYF. The CDR3 DNA follows: TGTGCCAGCAGTTACTCGTCACAGGGTCTATACGAGCAGTACTTC.

This clone was detected only a few times. V and J are TRBV2 and TRBJ1-1; D not resolved. With 7 bases removed from V and 0 bases from J, the gap between germline ends came to 6 bases. Germline CDR1 and CDR2: SNHLY and FYNNEI. The CDR3 sequence is 12 residues long. The CDR3 DNA reads TGTGCCAGCATTTTCGTGAACACTGAAGCTTTCTTT. It codes for CASIFVNTEAFF. The full variable domain, its missing parts supplied by reference TRBV2 and TRBJ1-1, is EPEVTQTPSHQVTQMGQEVILRCVPISNHLYFYWYRQILGQKVEFLVSFYNNEISEKSEIFDDQFSVERPDGSNFTLKIRSTKLEDSAMYFCASIFVNTEAFFGQGTRLTVV.

This clone occurred a few times. The germline gene is not matched at one end of the junction; a read error may be the cause. The chain combines TRBV6-1 with TRBJ2-2, with 8 bases that match TRBD1. The CDR3 consists of 15 residues. From germline, CDR1 is MNHNS and CDR2 SASEGT. CDR3 residues: CASSEDRGNTGELFF. Here the CDR3 DNA reads TGTGCCAGCAGCGAAGACAGGGGTAACACCGGGGAGCTGTTTTTT.

The table lists this clone with a few counts. CDR3: CASSLMIQTGTAEAFF. Here the CDR3 DNA reads TGCGCCAGCAGCCTCATGATTCAGACAGGGACGGCTGAAGCTTTCTTT. The chain links TRBV4-1 to TRBJ1-1; TRBD1 matches 7 bases. Germline assignment: CDR1 MGHRA and CDR2 YSYEKL. Unmatched junction bases numbered 14, after V lost 4 bases and J lost 6 bases. The CDR3 totals 16 residues.

The rearrangement links TRBV29-1 to TRBJ1-1; 7 nucleotides agree with TRBD1. CDR1 SQVTM and CDR2 ANQGSEA come from the germline V gene. Germline trimming cut 7 bases from V and 10 bases from J; bases unmatched to any gene: 9. CDR3 length equals 11 residues. Written as DNA, the CDR3 is TGCAGCGCCCAGGACAGGAGAGGAGCTTTCTTT. The encoded protein is CSAQDRRGAFF.

This clone turned up a few times. This rearrangement joins TRBV5-4 to TRBJ2-5; 7 nucleotides align to TRBD1. The V gene end was trimmed by 3 bases and the J gene end by 2 bases; junction bases not matched to a gene: 4. The CDR3 is 14 amino acids. CDR1 is SGHNT, CDR2 YYREEE, per germline (reference sequence). CDR3 protein: CASSSGTEQETQYF. CDR3 DNA sequence: TGTGCCAGCAGCTCGGGGACAGAACAAGAGACCCAGTACTTC.

This clone came up a few times. The chain links TRBV7-9 to TRBJ1-2; 7 positions match TRBD1. The V segment lost 4 bases and the J segment 4 bases; nucleotides outside the gene matches: 12. Germline V gives CDR1 SEHNR, CDR2 FQNEAQ (reference sequence). The CDR3 extends over 16 amino acids. CDR3 residues: CASSSNSVGQVYGYTF. The CDR3 DNA is TGTGCCAGCAGCTCCAACTCGGTAGGACAGGTCTATGGCTACACCTTC.

This clone showed up just a few times. V usage is TRBV7-8 and J usage is TRBJ2-3, with 9 bases fitting TRBD2. This CDR3 contains 15 residues. The V gene end was trimmed by 2 bases and the J gene end by 0 bases; junction bases not matched to a gene: 0. Germline CDR1 reads SGHVS; CDR2 reads FQNEAQ. CDR3: CASSLLAGSTDTQYF. The DNA for the CDR3 is TGTGCCAGCAGCTTACTAGCGGGAAGCACAGATACGCAGTATTTT.

The V gene is TRBV28, the J gene TRBJ2-1; D might be TRBD1 (5 bases). V gave up 2 bases and J gave up 6 bases, with 14 bases separating them. Germline V gene data show CDR1 as MDHEN and CDR2 as SYDVKM. The CDR3 consists of 15 residues. The CDR3, as DNA: TGTGCCAGCAGTTTAACTCGACTCAGGGTCAATGAGCAGTTCTTC. Its translation is CASSLTRLRVNEQFF. The full variable domain, completed using reference TRBV28 and TRBJ2-1, is DVKVTQSSRYLVKRTGEKVFLECVQDMDHENMFWYRQDPGLGLRLIYFSYDVKMKEKGDIPEGYSVSREKKERFSLILESASTNQTSMYLCASSLTRLRVNEQFFGPGTRLTVL.

This clone was found a few times. The J gene is TRBJ1-4, the V gene TRBV2, with D unclear. Germline V lookup: CDR1 SNHLY, CDR2 FYNNEI. V was shortened by 2 bases and J by 8 bases, with 9 bases between the two germline ends. This CDR3 has 13 residues. The CDR3: CASSERGSEKLFF. As DNA, the CDR3 is TGTGCCAGCAGTGAACGGGGAAGCGAAAAACTGTTTTTT.

This clone was counted at least ten times. This chain connects TRBV28 to TRBJ2-1; the D gene is possibly TRBD2 (6 bases). Germline V gene lookup returns CDR1 MDHEN and CDR2 SYDVKM. V lost 1 base and J 5 bases, leaving 12 bases between the germline ends. The CDR3 covers 15 residues. DNA of the CDR3: TGTGCCAGCAGTTTATCGGGAGAAGGACACAATGAGCAGTTCTTC. Encoded protein: CASSLSGEGHNEQFF. Complete variable domain (other parts from reference TRBV28 and TRBJ2-1): DVKVTQSSRYLVKRTGEKVFLECVQDMDHENMFWYRQDPGLGLRLIYFSYDVKMKEKGDIPEGYSVSREKKERFSLILESASTNQTSMYLCASSLSGEGHNEQFFGPGTRLTVL.

This clone has a handful of counts. This chain links TRBV10-3 with TRBJ2-5; TRBD1 is a possible D gene (5 bases). CDR1 ENHRY and CDR2 SYGVKD come from the germline V gene. The CDR3 covers 12 residues. The V end was cut by 5 bases, the J end by 5 bases, with 9 bases between. This CDR3 is CAISQGRETQYF. DNA for the CDR3: TGTGCCATCAGTCAGGGAAGGGAGACCCAGTACTTC.

This clone was seen a few times. The V call is TRBV30, the J call TRBJ1-5, with 8 bases that match TRBD1. CDR1 and CDR2 (germline): GTSNPN, SVGIG (reference sequence). The V segment lost 4 bases and the J segment 1 base; nucleotides outside the gene matches: 3. The CDR3 has 14 amino acids. CDR3 region: CAWTDRGSNQPQHF. The CDR3 DNA is TGTGCCTGGACCGACAGGGGCAGCAATCAGCCCCAGCATTTT.